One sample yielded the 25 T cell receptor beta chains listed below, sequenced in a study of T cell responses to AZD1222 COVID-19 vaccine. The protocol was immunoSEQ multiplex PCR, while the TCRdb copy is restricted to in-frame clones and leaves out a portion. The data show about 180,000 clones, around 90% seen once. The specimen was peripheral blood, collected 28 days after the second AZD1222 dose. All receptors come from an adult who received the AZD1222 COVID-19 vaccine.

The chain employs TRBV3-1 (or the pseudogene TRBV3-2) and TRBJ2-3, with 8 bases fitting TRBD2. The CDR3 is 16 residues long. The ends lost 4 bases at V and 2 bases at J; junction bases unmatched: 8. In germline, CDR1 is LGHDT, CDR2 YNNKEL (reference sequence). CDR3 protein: CASSRRGREVTDTQYF. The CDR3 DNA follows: TGTGCCAGCAGCCGTCGCGGGCGGGAGGTCACAGATACGCAGTATTTT.

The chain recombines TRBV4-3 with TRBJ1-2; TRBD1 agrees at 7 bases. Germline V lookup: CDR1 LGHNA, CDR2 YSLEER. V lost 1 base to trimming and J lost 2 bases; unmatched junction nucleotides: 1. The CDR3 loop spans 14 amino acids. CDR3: CASSQVRGNYGYTF. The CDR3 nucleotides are TGCGCCAGCAGCCAAGTCAGGGGGAACTATGGCTACACCTTC.

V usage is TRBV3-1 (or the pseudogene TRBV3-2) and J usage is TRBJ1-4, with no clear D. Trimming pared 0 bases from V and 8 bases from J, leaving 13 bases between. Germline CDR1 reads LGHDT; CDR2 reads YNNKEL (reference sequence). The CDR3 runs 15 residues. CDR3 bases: TGTGCCAGCAGCCAAGAGGACTGGAGGATCGAAAAACTGTTTTTT. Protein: CASSQEDWRIEKLFF.

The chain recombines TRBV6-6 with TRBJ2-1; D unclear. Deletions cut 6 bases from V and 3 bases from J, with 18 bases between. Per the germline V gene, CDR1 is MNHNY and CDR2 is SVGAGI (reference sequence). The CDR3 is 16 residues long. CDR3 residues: CASSPNGSPNYNEQFF. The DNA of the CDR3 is TGTGCCAGCAGCCCAAATGGTTCTCCCAACTACAATGAGCAGTTCTTC.

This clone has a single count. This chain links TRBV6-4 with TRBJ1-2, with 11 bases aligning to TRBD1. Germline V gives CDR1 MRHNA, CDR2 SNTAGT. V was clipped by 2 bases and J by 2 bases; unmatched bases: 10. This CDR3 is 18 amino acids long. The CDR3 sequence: CASSDTGTGGGTNYGYTF. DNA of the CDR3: TGTGCCAGCAGTGACACAGGGACAGGGGGAGGGACGAACTATGGCTACACCTTC.

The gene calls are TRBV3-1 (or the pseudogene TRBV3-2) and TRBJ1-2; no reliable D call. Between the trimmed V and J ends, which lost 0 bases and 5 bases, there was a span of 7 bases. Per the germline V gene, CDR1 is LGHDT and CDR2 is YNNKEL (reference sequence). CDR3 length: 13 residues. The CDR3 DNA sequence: TGTGCCAGCAGCCAAGAAGGTTTATATGGCTACACCTTC. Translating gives CASSQEGLYGYTF.

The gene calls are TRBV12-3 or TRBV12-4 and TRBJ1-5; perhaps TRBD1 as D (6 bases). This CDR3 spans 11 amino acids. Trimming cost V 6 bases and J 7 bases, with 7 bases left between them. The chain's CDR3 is CASSRGQPQHF. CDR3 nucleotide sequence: TGTGCCAGCAGCAGGGGCCAGCCCCAGCATTTT.

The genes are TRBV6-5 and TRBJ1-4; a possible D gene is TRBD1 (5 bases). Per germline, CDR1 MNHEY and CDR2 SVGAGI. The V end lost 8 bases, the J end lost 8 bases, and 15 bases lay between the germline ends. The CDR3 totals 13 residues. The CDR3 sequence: CASVLGVDEKLFF. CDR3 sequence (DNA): TGTGCCAGCGTCTTGGGGGTCGACGAAAAACTGTTTTTT.

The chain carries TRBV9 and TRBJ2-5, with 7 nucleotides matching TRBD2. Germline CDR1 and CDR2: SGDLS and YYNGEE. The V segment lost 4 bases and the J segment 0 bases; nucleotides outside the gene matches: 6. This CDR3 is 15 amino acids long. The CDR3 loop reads CASSPSGGNQETQYF. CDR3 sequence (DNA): TGTGCCAGCAGCCCTAGCGGAGGGAACCAAGAGACCCAGTACTTC.

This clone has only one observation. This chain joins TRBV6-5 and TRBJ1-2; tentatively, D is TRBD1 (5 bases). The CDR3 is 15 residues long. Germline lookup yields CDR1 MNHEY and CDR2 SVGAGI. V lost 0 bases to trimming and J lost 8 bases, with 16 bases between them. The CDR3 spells CASSYSGTQTGGYTF. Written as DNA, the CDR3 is TGTGCCAGCAGTTACTCCGGGACCCAAACGGGAGGCTACACCTTC.

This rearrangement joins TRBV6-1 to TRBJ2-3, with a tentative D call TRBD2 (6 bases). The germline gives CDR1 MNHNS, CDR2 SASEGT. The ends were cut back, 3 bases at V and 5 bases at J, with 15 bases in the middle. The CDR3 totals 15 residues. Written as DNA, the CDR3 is TGTGCCAGCAGTGAGGTAGGAGGGCTGAAAGATACGCAGTATTTT. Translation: CASSEVGGLKDTQYF.

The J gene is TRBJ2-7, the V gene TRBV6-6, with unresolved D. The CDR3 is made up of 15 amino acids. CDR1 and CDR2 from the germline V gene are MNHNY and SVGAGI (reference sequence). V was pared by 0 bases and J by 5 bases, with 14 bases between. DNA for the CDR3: TGTGCCAGCAGTTACTCGATGGGTAACGGACACGAGCAGTACTTC. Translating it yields CASSYSMGNGHEQYF.

CDR3 DNA sequence: TGTGCCACCAGTGAACCAGGGACGACTTTGGAGGGCTACACCTTC. Residues: CATSEPGTTLEGYTF. The chain uses TRBV24-1 and TRBJ1-2; D may be TRBD1 (5 bases). Germline V gene data show CDR1 as KGHDR and CDR2 as SFDVKD. This CDR3 is built from 15 residues. Deletions cut 4 bases from V and 8 bases from J, with 19 bases between.

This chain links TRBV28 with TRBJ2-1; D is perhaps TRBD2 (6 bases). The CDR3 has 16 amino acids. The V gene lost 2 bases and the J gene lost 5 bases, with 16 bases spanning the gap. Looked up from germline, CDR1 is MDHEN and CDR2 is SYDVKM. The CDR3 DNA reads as TGTGCCAGCAGTTTACCGATTTTTAGCGGTAACAATGAGCAGTTCTTC. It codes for CASSLPIFSGNNEQFF.

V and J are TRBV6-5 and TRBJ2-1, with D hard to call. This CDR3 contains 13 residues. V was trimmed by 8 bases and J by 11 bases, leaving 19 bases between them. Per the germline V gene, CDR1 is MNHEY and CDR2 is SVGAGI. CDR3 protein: CASHHPLIRQQFF. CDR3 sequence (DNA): TGTGCCAGCCATCACCCTCTAATCCGCCAGCAGTTCTTC.

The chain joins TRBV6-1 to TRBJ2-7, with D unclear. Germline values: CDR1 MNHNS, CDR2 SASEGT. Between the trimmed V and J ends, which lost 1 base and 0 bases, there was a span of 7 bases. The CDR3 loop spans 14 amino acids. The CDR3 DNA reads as TGTGCCAGCAGTGAAGAGATAGCCTCCTACGAGCAGTACTTC. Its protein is CASSEEIASYEQYF.

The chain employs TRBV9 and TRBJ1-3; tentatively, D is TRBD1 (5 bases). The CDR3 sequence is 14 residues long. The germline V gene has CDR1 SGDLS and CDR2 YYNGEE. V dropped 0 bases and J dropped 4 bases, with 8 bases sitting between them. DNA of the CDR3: TGTGCCAGCAGCGTAGACGCAGGGGGAAACACCATATATTTT. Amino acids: CASSVDAGGNTIYF. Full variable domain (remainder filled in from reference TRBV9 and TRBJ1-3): DSGVTQTPKHLITATGQRVTLRCSPRSGDLSVYWYQQSLDQGLQFLIQYYNGEERAKGNILERFSAQQFPDLHSELNLSSLELGDSALYFCASSVDAGGNTIYFGEGSWLTVV.

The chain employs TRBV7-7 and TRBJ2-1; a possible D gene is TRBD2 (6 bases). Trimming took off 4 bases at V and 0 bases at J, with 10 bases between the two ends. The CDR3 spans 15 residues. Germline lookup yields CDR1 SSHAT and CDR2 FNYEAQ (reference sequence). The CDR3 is CASSSGLSSYNEQFF. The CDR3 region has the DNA TGTGCCAGCAGCTCGGGACTCAGCTCCTACAATGAGCAGTTCTTC.

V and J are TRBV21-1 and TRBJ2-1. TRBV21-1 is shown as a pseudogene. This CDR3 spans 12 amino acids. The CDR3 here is CARRGAYNEQFF. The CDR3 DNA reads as TGTGCCAGGAGGGGGGCCTACAATGAGCAGTTCTTC.

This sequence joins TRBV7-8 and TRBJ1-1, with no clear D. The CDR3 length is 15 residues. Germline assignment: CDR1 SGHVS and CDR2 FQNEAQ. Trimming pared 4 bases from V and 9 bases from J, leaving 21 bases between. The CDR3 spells CASSSDLDPTGKAFF. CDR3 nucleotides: TGTGCCAGCAGCTCCGACCTAGACCCGACGGGAAAAGCTTTCTTT.

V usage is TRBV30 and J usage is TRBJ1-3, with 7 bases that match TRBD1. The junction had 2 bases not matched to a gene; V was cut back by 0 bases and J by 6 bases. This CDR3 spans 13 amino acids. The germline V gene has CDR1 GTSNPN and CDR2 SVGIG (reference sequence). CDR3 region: CAWSVGGENTIYF. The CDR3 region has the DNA TGTGCCTGGAGTGTAGGGGGCGAAAACACCATATATTTT.

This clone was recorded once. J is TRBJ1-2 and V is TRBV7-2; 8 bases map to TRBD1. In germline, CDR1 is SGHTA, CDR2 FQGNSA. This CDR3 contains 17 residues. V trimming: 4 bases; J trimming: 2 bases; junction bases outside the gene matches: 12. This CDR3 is CASSSRQTGEGNYGYTF. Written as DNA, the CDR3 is TGTGCCAGCAGCTCAAGACAGACAGGGGAAGGGAACTATGGCTACACCTTC.

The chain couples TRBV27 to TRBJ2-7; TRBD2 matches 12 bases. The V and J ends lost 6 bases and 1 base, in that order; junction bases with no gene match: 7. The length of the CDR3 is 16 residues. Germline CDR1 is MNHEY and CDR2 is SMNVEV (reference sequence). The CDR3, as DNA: TGTGCCAGCAGACTCTCCGGACTAGCGGGGTCCTACGAGCAGTACTTC. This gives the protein CASRLSGLAGSYEQYF.

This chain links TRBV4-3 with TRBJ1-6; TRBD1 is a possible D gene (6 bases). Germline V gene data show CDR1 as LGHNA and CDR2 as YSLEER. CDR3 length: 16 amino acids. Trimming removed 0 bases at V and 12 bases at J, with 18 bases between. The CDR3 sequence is CASSQDGTGGGEPLHF. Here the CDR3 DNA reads TGCGCCAGCAGCCAAGATGGGACCGGCGGGGGCGAACCCCTCCACTTT.

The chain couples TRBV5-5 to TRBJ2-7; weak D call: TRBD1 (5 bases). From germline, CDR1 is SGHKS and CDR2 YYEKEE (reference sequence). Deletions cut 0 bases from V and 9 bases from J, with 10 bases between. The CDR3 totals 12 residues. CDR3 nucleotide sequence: TGTGCCAGCAGCTTGGGGGGCACTGTGCAGTACTTC. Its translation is CASSLGGTVQYF.